The 25 T cell receptor beta chains below come from one sample, sequenced in a study of human T cells and chemical hapten exposure. Time point of the sample: patch test 3, about 24 weeks after DPC sensitization. Specified treatment: therapeutic diphenylcyclopropenone sensitization with weekly scalp DPC. MiXCR was run by TCRdb on the RACE reads, yielding one entry per CDR3 protein. Of 75,000 to 90,000 distinct CDR3 sequences listed, 10% to 14% are singletons. Sample: whole blood, taken in connection with sensitization to the hapten diphenylcyclopropenone (DPC). These receptors were collected from a woman aged 45-60 years with alopecia areata. Some clones in this sample may be carry-over from other donors' samples.

This clonotype was found a few times. The CDR3 spells CSTGTEIKNEQFF. The DNA of the CDR3 is TGCAGTACCGGGACTGAAATCAAGAATGAGCAGTTCTTC. This chain uses TRBV29-1 with TRBJ2-1, with D perhaps matching TRBD2 (6 bases). The CDR3 length is 13 residues. CDR1 and CDR2 from the germline V gene are SQVTM and ANQGSEA.

The count of this clonotype is one. This chain uses TRBV7-2 with TRBJ2-7, with D hard to call. Trimming removed 1 base from V and 6 bases from J, with 10 bases in between. The CDR3 loop spans 13 amino acids. CDR1 is SGHTA and CDR2 is FQGNSA in the germline V gene. DNA of the CDR3: TGTGCCAGCAGCTTAGTTGTGTTTGCCGAGCAGTACTTC. It codes for CASSLVVFAEQYF.

This clonotype was found many times. The rearrangement joins TRBV18 to TRBJ1-1, with D maybe TRBD1 (6 bases). Germline lookup yields CDR1 KGHSH and CDR2 LQKENI. The V end was cut by 4 bases, the J end by 5 bases, with 17 bases between. This CDR3 has 15 residues. This CDR3 reads CASSRGVTGKTEAFF. The CDR3 bases are TGTGCCAGCTCACGCGGGGTAACAGGGAAAACTGAAGCTTTCTTT.

As to this clonotype: This CDR3 is missing its conserved last phenylalanine or tryptophan, likely due to a read error. The V call is TRBV6-5, the J call TRBJ1-2; D is possibly TRBD1 (5 bases). The V end lost 6 bases, the J end lost 1 base, and 18 bases lay between the germline ends. This CDR3 spans 16 amino acids. In germline, CDR1 is MNHEY, CDR2 SVGAGI. CDR3 in DNA: TGTGCCAGCAGACCCCAAGACAGATTACTTAACTATGGCTACACCTTA. Encoded protein: CASRPQDRLLNYGYTL.

This clonotype was seen repeatedly, ten times or more. This chain connects TRBV6-2 or TRBV6-3 to TRBJ2-1; TRBD2 matches 8 bases. The V and J ends lost 6 bases and 9 bases, in that order; junction bases with no gene match: 13. The CDR3 is 15 residues long. The V gene's germline CDR1 is MNHEY and CDR2 SVGEGT. The CDR3 protein is CASRDTGLVVSEQFF. The CDR3 nucleotides read TGTGCCAGCAGGGATACGGGACTAGTCGTCAGTGAGCAGTTCTTC.

The V gene is TRBV3-1, the J gene TRBJ2-3; the match to TRBD1 covers 12 bases. Per germline, CDR1 LGHDT and CDR2 YNNKEL (reference sequence). CDR3 size: 16 residues. V lost 3 bases to trimming and J lost 6 bases; unmatched junction nucleotides: 7. As DNA, the CDR3 is TGTGCCAGCAGCCACCACCGGGACAGGGGGCTTGATACGCAGTATTTT. Translation: CASSHHRDRGLDTQYF.

This clonotype has a count of ten or more. The rearrangement joins TRBV5-1 to TRBJ2-7; 12 bases are shared with TRBD2. The junction had 9 bases not matched to a gene; V was cut back by 4 bases and J by 1 base. The CDR3 consists of 17 residues. Germline assignment: CDR1 SGHRS and CDR2 YFSETQ. CDR3 loop: CASSAGLAGHFSYEQYF. The CDR3 nucleotides read TGCGCCAGCAGCGCAGGACTAGCGGGGCATTTTTCCTACGAGCAGTACTTC.

This clonotype was recorded many times. This chain connects TRBV12-3 or TRBV12-4 to TRBJ1-6; TRBD1 matches 10 bases. V dropped 6 bases and J dropped 10; count of bases not matched to a gene: 9. This CDR3 is built from 15 residues. For the CDR3, the DNA is TGTGCCAGCAGCCTGGGGGACAGGGGCCGGTCACCCCTCCACTTT. Protein sequence: CASSLGDRGRSPLHF.

The V call is TRBV4-2, the J call TRBJ2-6; D is unresolved. CDR3 length: 17 residues. V was clipped by 0 bases and J by 4 bases, with 13 bases between them. CDR1 and CDR2 (germline): LGHNA, YNFKEQ. In nucleotides, the CDR3 is TGTGCCAGCAGCCAAGATGCGGCCTTTGGCGGGGCCAACGTCCTGACTTTC. Translated: CASSQDAAFGGANVLTF.

Only a few counts were recorded for this clonotype. The V gene is TRBV6-1, the J gene TRBJ1-1; D remains ambiguous. CDR3 length equals 17 residues. Germline CDR1 and CDR2: MNHNS and SASEGT. The V end was cut by 4 bases, the J end by 1 base, with 19 bases between. CDR3 nucleotides: TGTGCCAGCAGTGTTGTCCGCTCTTCGCGAGGGAACACTGAAGCTTTCTTT. It is translated as CASSVVRSSRGNTEAFF.

This chain's CDR3 is CASSFSGASGGYEQYF. In DNA form, the CDR3 reads TGTGCCAGCTCATTTTCCGGGGCTAGCGGGGGTTACGAGCAGTACTTC. J is TRBJ2-7 and V is TRBV18; 10 bases align to TRBD2. The CDR3 sequence is 16 residues long. From germline, CDR1 is KGHSH and CDR2 LQKENI. The V gene end was trimmed by 5 bases and the J gene end by 4 bases; junction bases not matched to a gene: 11. The full variable domain, completed using reference TRBV18 and TRBJ2-7, is NAGVMQNPRHLVRRRGQEARLRCSPMKGHSHVYWYRQLPEEGLKFMVYLQKENIIDESGMPKERFSAEFPKEGPSILRIQQVVRGDSAAYFCASSFSGASGGYEQYFGPGTRLTVT.

This clonotype was seen more than once but under ten times. This chain links TRBV11-2 with TRBJ2-1; 8 bases map to TRBD2. This CDR3 comprises 16 residues. Germline V lookup: CDR1 SGHAT, CDR2 FQNNGV. Trimming removed 5 bases from V and 5 bases from J; junction bases left unmatched: 11. In DNA form, the CDR3 reads TGTGCCAGCAGCCCATGGGGGCGGGAGGAGGACAATGAGCAGTTCTTC. Amino acids: CASSPWGREEDNEQFF. The whole variable domain, filled in from reference TRBV11-2 and TRBJ2-1, reads EAGVAQSPRYKIIEKRQSVAFWCNPISGHATLYWYQQILGQGPKLLIQFQNNGVVDDSQLPKDRFSAERLKGVDSTLKIQPAKLEDSAVYLCASSPWGREEDNEQFFGPGTRLTVL.

This clonotype was seen repeatedly, ten times or more. The gene calls are TRBV5-1 and TRBJ2-3, with D maybe TRBD2 (6 bases). This CDR3 is 14 amino acids long. Germline lookup yields CDR1 SGHRS and CDR2 YFSETQ. Trimming took off 2 bases at V and 5 bases at J, with 12 bases between the two ends. The CDR3 DNA is TGCGCCAGCAGCTTTCAGCGGGCTGAAGATACGCAGTATTTT. Residues: CASSFQRAEDTQYF.

This clonotype showed up just a few times. The J gene is TRBJ2-7, the V gene TRBV10-3, with TRBD1 matching over 8 bases. J gave up 5 bases and V 0 bases, and 6 bases lay outside the gene matches. This CDR3 has 15 residues. The germline gives CDR1 ENHRY, CDR2 SYGVKD. CDR3 loop: CAISESGQGPNEQYF. CDR3 DNA: TGTGCCATCAGTGAGTCCGGACAGGGCCCCAACGAGCAGTACTTC.

This clonotype was observed a handful of times. The CDR3 nucleotides read TGTGCCAGCAGCGTCAAAGCGGGAGGGCTGGACGAGCAGTACTTC. Its protein product is CASSVKAGGLDEQYF. The V and J genes are TRBV9 and TRBJ2-7; 10 bases map to TRBD2. The CDR3 consists of 15 residues. J lost 5 bases, V lost 2 bases, and 7 bases had no gene match. Germline values: CDR1 SGDLS, CDR2 YYNGEE.

This clonotype appeared many times. This chain connects TRBV12-3 or TRBV12-4 to TRBJ1-1, with D perhaps matching TRBD1 (6 bases). V dropped 3 bases and J dropped 4 bases, with 12 bases sitting between them. This CDR3 has 14 residues. The chain's CDR3 is CASSFVTGGTEAFF. As DNA, the CDR3 is TGTGCCAGCAGTTTCGTGACAGGCGGCACTGAAGCTTTCTTT.

This clonotype came up a few times. The chain is built from TRBV30 and TRBJ2-7; TRBD1 agrees at 8 bases. This CDR3 region has 14 residues. Germline V gene lookup returns CDR1 GTSNPN and CDR2 SVGIG (reference sequence). Unmatched junction bases numbered 3, after V lost 0 bases and J lost 2 bases. Here the CDR3 DNA reads TGTGCCTGGAGTGTACAGGGGGGTCCCTACGAGCAGTACTTC. It is translated as CAWSVQGGPYEQYF.

This clonotype is labeled medium-sized. This rearrangement joins TRBV4-2 to TRBJ1-5; D gene uncertain. The CDR3 extends over 15 amino acids. The V end was cut by 5 bases, the J end by 5 bases, with 16 bases between. Germline V gives CDR1 LGHNA, CDR2 YNFKEQ. In DNA form, the CDR3 reads TGTGCCAGCAGCTCCCGACAAGGACGGGATCAGCCCCAGCATTTT. Protein sequence: CASSSRQGRDQPQHF.

This clonotype was seen at least ten times. The chain couples TRBV28 to TRBJ2-4; TRBD2 matches at 12 bases. With 5 bases clipped from V and 2 bases from J, the junction kept 7 bases outside the gene matches. The germline V gene has CDR1 MDHEN and CDR2 SYDVKM. This CDR3 contains 17 residues. The CDR3 reads CASSLAGGPRTKNIQYF. The CDR3 DNA follows: TGTGCCAGCAGTCTAGCGGGAGGGCCCCGGACCAAAAACATTCAGTACTTC.

This clonotype was found many times. The V call is TRBV11-1, the J call TRBJ2-7; the D gene is possibly TRBD1 (6 bases). This CDR3 has 14 amino acids. In germline, CDR1 is SGHAT, CDR2 FQDESV (reference sequence). The V gene lost 5 bases and the J gene lost 6 bases, with 17 bases spanning the gap. CDR3: CASSQTGFRVEQYF. The CDR3 bases are TGTGCCAGCAGCCAGACAGGATTTCGCGTCGAGCAGTACTTC.

This clonotype has just a few counts. The chain uses TRBV14 and TRBJ2-7, with D unclear. The CDR3 covers 15 residues. Per germline, CDR1 SGHDN and CDR2 FVKESK. Trimming removed 0 bases from V and 7 bases from J, with 16 bases in between. For the CDR3, the DNA is TGTGCCAGCAGCCAAGATAATCGGCAGATTGGAGAGCAGTACTTC. Encoded protein: CASSQDNRQIGEQYF.

The sample holds a few counts of this clonotype. V and J are TRBV27 and TRBJ2-5; the D gene could be TRBD1 or TRBD2 (5 bases each). This CDR3 contains 14 residues. Trimming took 8 bases from V and 5 from J, leaving 18 bases between them. Germline loops: CDR1 MNHEY, CDR2 SMNVEV (reference sequence). The CDR3 sequence: CASGFGAGQETQYF. For the CDR3, the DNA is TGTGCCAGCGGATTCGGGGCAGGGCAGGAGACCCAGTACTTC.

Ten or more counts support this clonotype. V gene TRBV11-2 combines with J gene TRBJ2-1; possible D gene TRBD2, 6 bases. Germline loops: CDR1 SGHAT, CDR2 FQNNGV. V was cut by 5 bases and J by 2 bases, with 13 bases left in between. This CDR3 is built from 15 residues. The CDR3 sequence: CASSATSPTYNEQFF. The CDR3 bases are TGTGCCAGCAGCGCCACTAGCCCCACCTACAATGAGCAGTTCTTC.

This clonotype was observed at least ten times. The chain uses TRBV28 and TRBJ2-7; 9 bases map to TRBD1. The V gene's germline CDR1 is MDHEN and CDR2 SYDVKM. The V segment lost 6 bases and the J segment 9 bases; nucleotides outside the gene matches: 15. The length of the CDR3 is 15 residues. This CDR3 is CASRSSRTGEQGQYF. As DNA, the CDR3 is TGTGCCAGCAGGTCCTCCCGGACAGGGGAACAGGGGCAGTACTTC.

The genes are TRBV7-9 and TRBJ1-1; tentative D call: TRBD1 (6 bases). V was cut by 2 bases and J by 3 bases, with 13 bases left in between. Looked up from germline, CDR1 is SEHNR and CDR2 is FQNEAQ (reference sequence). The CDR3 sequence is 15 residues long. CDR3 bases: TGTGCCAGCAGCTTAAGACAGCCAGGGGACACTGAAGCTTTCTTT. It yields the protein CASSLRQPGDTEAFF.